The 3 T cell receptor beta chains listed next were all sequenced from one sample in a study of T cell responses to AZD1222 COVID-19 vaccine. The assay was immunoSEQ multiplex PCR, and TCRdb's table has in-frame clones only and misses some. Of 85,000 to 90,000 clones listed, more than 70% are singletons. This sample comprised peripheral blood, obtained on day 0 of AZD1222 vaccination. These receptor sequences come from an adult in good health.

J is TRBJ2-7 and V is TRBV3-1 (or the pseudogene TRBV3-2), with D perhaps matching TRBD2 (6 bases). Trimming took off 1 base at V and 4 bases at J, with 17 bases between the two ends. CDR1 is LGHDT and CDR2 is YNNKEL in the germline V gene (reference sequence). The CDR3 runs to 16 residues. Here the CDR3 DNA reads TGTGCCAGCAGCCAAGGGGGCGGGCGGGGACCGTACGAGCAGTACTTC. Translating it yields CASSQGGGRGPYEQYF.

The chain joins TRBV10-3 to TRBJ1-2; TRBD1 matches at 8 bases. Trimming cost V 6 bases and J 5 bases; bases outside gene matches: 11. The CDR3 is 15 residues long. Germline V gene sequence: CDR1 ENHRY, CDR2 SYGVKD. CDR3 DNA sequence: TGTGCCATCAGGCAGGGACAGGAGGACTCGTATGGCTACACCTTC. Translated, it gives CAIRQGQEDSYGYTF.

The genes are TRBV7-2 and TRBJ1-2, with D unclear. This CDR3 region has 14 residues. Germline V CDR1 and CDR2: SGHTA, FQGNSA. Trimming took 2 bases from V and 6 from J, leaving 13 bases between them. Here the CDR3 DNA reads TGTGCCAGCAGCTTATTTTCCCCCCAGGATGGCTACACCTTC. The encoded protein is CASSLFSPQDGYTF.